This TCR beta chain was recovered during a study of cytomegalovirus exposure and HLA in healthy donors (dated by TCRdb to between 2016 and 2019). Looking at the study overall: A later analysis indicated that the 90 to 150 validation repertoires were generated on the platform also employed for the approximately 700 repertoires of the first cohort. The aim of the study was to test whether cataloging public T cell receptors could identify signatures of past pathogen exposure. In addition to the first cohort of 666 subjects, a separate validation cohort of approximately 130 different subjects was used. High-throughput TCR immunosequencing, statistical association of individual TCRs with disease status, and machine learning were combined to predict cytomegalovirus infection status. Summary of the overall study and its limitations: The classifier was reported to diagnose cytomegalovirus status with high specificity and sensitivity in both the original cohort and the validation cohort. The authors suggested that the approach could potentially be extended to other disease states and immunological phenotypes. A later analysis had no HLA typing for the validation cohort, so co-occurrence there was scored across all 110 or so repertoires. A later analysis found that TCRs clustered in the first cohort also tended to co-occur in the 120 validation repertoires, with approximately 95% of cluster scores above 0. A few of the identified cytomegalovirus-associated TCR beta chains were confirmed in vitro to be specific for cytomegalovirus antigens. Most TCR sequences were seen in very few donors, while some public TCRs were found in many individuals. The study listed 164 TCR beta chains as associated with cytomegalovirus.

Notes on this clone: It has no known antigen specificity. Per-base qualities were not stored, and no clone one base away is much larger.

Spanning cysteine to phenylalanine, the CDR3 consists of 14 amino acids. The entry retains the CDR3 DNA only, 42 bases that are in frame from base 1. As encoded in the germline V gene, CDR1 is MNHNS while CDR2 is SASEGT. V is clipped by 2 bases and J by 4 bases, and the sequence between their germline boundaries is 11 bases long. Donors formed part of the validation cohort, which comprised 120 subjects and was distinct from the first cohort of under 850 subjects. Libraries were prepared through the immunoSEQ multiplex PCR assay. In the authors' own workflow: A statistical classification framework was built for diagnosing cytomegalovirus status from the catalog of TCR beta chain sequences. In TCRdb, the immuneACCESS table is reduced to in-frame sequences with V and J assigned. These tables do not hold every clone; where another copy was compared, an unresolved V gene accounts for under half, and the others remain unexplained. The DNA was the basis for D and trimming; V, J and clone size are from that table. Within this sample are some 250,000 clones, with nearly 90% of them counted one time only. The leading ten clones occupy 0.37% of the sample.

The TCR comes from a woman aged 18 to 35 in good health and CMV-seronegative. Material: PBMCs. The chain is made from TRBV6-1 and TRBJ1-1; TRBD1 could be the D gene, as 5 bases match. The DNA sequence is TGTGCCAGCAGTGAACTTCGGCAGGGCACTGAAGCTTTCTTT. It is translated as CASSELRQGTEAFF.